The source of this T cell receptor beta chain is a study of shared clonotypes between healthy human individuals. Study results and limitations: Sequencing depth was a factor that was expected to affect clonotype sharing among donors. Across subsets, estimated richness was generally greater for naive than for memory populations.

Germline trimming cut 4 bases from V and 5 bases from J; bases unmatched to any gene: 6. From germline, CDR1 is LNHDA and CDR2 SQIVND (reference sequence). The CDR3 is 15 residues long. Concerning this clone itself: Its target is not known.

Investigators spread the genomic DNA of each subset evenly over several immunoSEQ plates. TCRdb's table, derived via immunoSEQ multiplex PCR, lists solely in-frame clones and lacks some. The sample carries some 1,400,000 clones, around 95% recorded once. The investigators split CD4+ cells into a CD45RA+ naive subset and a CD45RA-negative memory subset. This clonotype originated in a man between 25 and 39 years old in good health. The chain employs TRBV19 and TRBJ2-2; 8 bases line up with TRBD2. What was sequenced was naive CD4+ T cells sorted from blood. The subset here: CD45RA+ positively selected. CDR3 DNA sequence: TGTGCCAGTAGTAGCCGGGAGGGCTTGACCGGGGAGCTGTTTTTT. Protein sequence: CASSSREGLTGELFF.